This TCR beta chain was observed in a study of blood T cell repertoires in COVID-19. In the study overall: COVID-19 samples from acute and convalescent phases originated in the United States, Italy and Spain. The analysed material was cDNA or gDNA that came from T cells, B-cell-depleted T cells, or PBMCs.

Study processing details: Estimated nucleated cell counts came from reference gene primer amplification. The table came from immunoSEQ multiplex PCR; TCRdb's copy has only in-frame clones and leaves some out. That table gives V, J and clone size, and the DNA gave D and trimming. The table shows 250,000 to 300,000 clones, with around 90% occurring only once. This clone was observed a single time. The germline CDR1 and CDR2 sequences are GTSNPN and SVGIG (reference sequence). There are 15 residues in the CDR3. This chain connects TRBV30 to TRBJ2-3; 14 bases fit TRBD2. The TCR sequence derives from a woman aged 45 to 65 who had recovered from COVID-19. The specimen sequenced was peripheral blood. The CDR3: CASAGTSGRSDTQYF. In nucleotides, the CDR3 is TGTGCATCCGCAGGGACTAGCGGGAGATCAGATACGCAGTATTTT.